This TCR beta chain was recovered during a study of low-dose radiotherapy and immunotherapy resistance in tumors. Study-wide background: Radiation delivery to Cohort 1 consisted of 0.5 Gy per fraction every 2 weeks, summing to 6.5 Gy. Doses delivered to Cohort 2 were 1 Gy per fraction every two weeks, amounting to 13 Gy over 26 weeks.

First-strand cDNA relied on TRAV- and TRBV-specific primers spanning alpha and beta chains. PCR amplification of the TCRs was performed with Phusion for approximately 20 PCR cycles, and it relied on a constant-region primer together with a V-primer adapter. TCRdb reanalysed the reads using MiXCR and keeps one entry per CDR3 protein. The sample consists of more than 90,000 distinct CDR3 sequences, around 21% of them appearing once. The sample holds many counts of this clonotype. Time point reported: after trial treatment. The treatment here: LDRT plus nivolumab, ipilimumab, low-dose cyclophosphamide and aspirin (RACIN trial). The V end was cut by 8 bases, the J end by 1 base, with 15 bases between. Germline V CDR1 and CDR2: SNHLY, FYNNEI. This CDR3 region has 14 residues.

This sample comprised PBMCs, obtained after low-dose radiotherapy plus immunotherapy. This chain joins TRBV2 and TRBJ2-7; the D gene is possibly TRBD2 (5 bases). This clonotype was obtained from a male donor with prostate cancer. The CDR3 protein is CASAQRVESYEQYF. In DNA form, the CDR3 reads TGTGCCAGCGCCCAGAGGGTAGAGTCCTACGAGCAGTACTTC. Full variable domain (outside the CDR3, taken from reference TRBV2 and TRBJ2-7): EPEVTQTPSHQVTQMGQEVILRCVPISNHLYFYWYRQILGQKVEFLVSFYNNEISEKSEIFDDQFSVERPDGSNFTLKIRSTKLEDSAMYFCASAQRVESYEQYFGPGTRLTVT.